These 13 T cell receptor beta chains were sequenced from one sample in a study of OX40 agonist ivuxolimab in advanced cancers. Data came from immunoSEQ multiplex PCR; TCRdb stores just in-frame clones and leaves some out. The sample lists around 80,000 clones; 65% to 90% were seen once. The material was CD4+ or CD8+ T cells sorted from blood, obtained in a trial of the OX40 agonist ivuxolimab. These receptors came from an adult with an advanced solid tumor such as melanoma, head and neck, liver or kidney cancer.

The V and J genes are TRBV11-3 and TRBJ1-3, with D hard to call. CDR3 size: 12 residues. The V end was cut by 3 bases, the J end by 0 bases, with 0 bases between. Germline CDR1 and CDR2: SGHNT and YENEEA. CDR3 region: CASSFSGNTIYF. The CDR3 DNA follows: TGTGCCAGCAGCTTCTCTGGAAACACCATATATTTT.

The chain links TRBV12-5 to TRBJ1-1, with D possibly being TRBD1 (6 bases). Trimming stripped 6 bases from V and 7 bases from J, with 21 bases between. Germline assignment: CDR1 LGHNT and CDR2 FRNRAP. There are 15 residues in the CDR3. The CDR3 DNA sequence: TGTGCTAGTGGCCCTTTCGGGGGGGGCAACGATGAAGCTTTCTTT. This encodes CASGPFGGGNDEAFF.

The chain joins TRBV19 to TRBJ2-7, with 7 bases that match TRBD2. The CDR3 extends over 14 amino acids. Germline-derived CDR1 and CDR2 are LNHDA and SQIVND (reference sequence). V shed 1 base, J shed 2 bases, and the junction held 2 bases outside the gene matches. CDR3 bases: TGTGCCAGTAGTATAGGGGAGGGCCCCTACGAGCAGTACTTC. Protein product: CASSIGEGPYEQYF.

V is TRBV6-6 and J is TRBJ1-5, with a tentative D call TRBD1 (5 bases). Germline CDR1 MNHNY, CDR2 SVGAGI (reference sequence). Trimming stripped 6 bases from V and 1 base from J, with 13 bases between. The length of the CDR3 is 15 residues. The CDR3 region has the DNA TGTGCCAGCAGACCCGCATGGGACAGCAATCAGCCCCAGCATTTT. It specifies CASRPAWDSNQPQHF.

V gene TRBV19 combines with J gene TRBJ2-2, with D possibly TRBD2 on 5 matching bases. The CDR3 totals 16 residues. Germline V gives CDR1 LNHDA, CDR2 SQIVND (reference sequence). V was shortened by 4 bases and J by 1 base, with 13 bases between the two germline ends. The CDR3 protein is CASSKNPGWNTGELFF. CDR3 nucleotides: TGTGCCAGTAGTAAGAATCCGGGATGGAACACCGGGGAGCTGTTTTTT.

This clone showed up just a few times. CDR3 DNA: TGTGCCAGCAGTGTTTCAAAGCTGAGTACTGAAGCTTTCTTT. Encoded protein: CASSVSKLSTEAFF. The chain combines TRBV28 with TRBJ1-1; D not certain. The V gene lost 5 bases and the J gene lost 5 bases, with 15 bases spanning the gap. The CDR3 consists of 14 residues. Germline values: CDR1 MDHEN, CDR2 SYDVKM.

The chain is built from TRBV4-2 and TRBJ2-7; 8 nucleotides align to TRBD1. Germline V CDR1 and CDR2: LGHNA, YNFKEQ. The CDR3 is 16 amino acids. The V gene end was trimmed by 1 base and the J gene end by 1 base; junction bases not matched to a gene: 6. The CDR3 spells CASSQVSGTGSYEQYF. CDR3 nucleotide sequence: TGTGCCAGCAGCCAAGTGTCCGGGACAGGATCCTACGAGCAGTACTTC.

This clone has a single count. The chain combines TRBV7-2 with TRBJ2-2, with D maybe TRBD2 (7 bases). The germline CDR1 and CDR2 sequences are SGHTA and FQGNSA. With 1 base removed from V and 3 bases from J, the gap between germline ends came to 12 bases. This CDR3 has 16 amino acids. CDR3 DNA: TGTGCCAGCAGCTTAGTTGCGGGGGCGCACACCGGGGAGCTGTTTTTT. As protein: CASSLVAGAHTGELFF.

V gene TRBV7-2 combines with J gene TRBJ2-5; perhaps TRBD2 as D (5 bases). This CDR3 has 15 residues. The V gene lost 5 bases and the J gene lost 1 base, with 14 bases spanning the gap. Germline V gives CDR1 SGHTA, CDR2 FQGNSA. The CDR3 sequence is CASSPGGWPQETQYF. CDR3 sequence (DNA): TGTGCCAGCAGCCCAGGCGGGTGGCCCCAAGAGACCCAGTACTTC.

V usage is TRBV5-1 and J usage is TRBJ2-1; 7 bases align to TRBD2. Germline CDR1 reads SGHRS; CDR2 reads YFSETQ. V trimming: 0 bases; J trimming: 10 bases; junction bases outside the gene matches: 4. The CDR3 sequence is 13 residues long. DNA of the CDR3: TGCGCCAGCAGCTTGGTAGTAGCGGGCGAGCAGTTCTTC. Protein sequence: CASSLVVAGEQFF.

This chain joins TRBV6-1 and TRBJ2-3, with a possible D match to TRBD2 (6 bases). Germline V gene data show CDR1 as MNHNS and CDR2 as SASEGT. The CDR3 loop spans 13 amino acids. Trimming shortened V by 11 bases and J by 2 bases, and 14 bases separated the two germline ends. CDR3 amino acids: CAGRDWVTDTQYF. CDR3 in DNA: TGTGCCGGCCGGGACTGGGTCACAGATACGCAGTATTTT.

A single count supports this clone. The DNA of the CDR3 is TGTGCCAGTAGGGACTATAACACTGAAGCTTTCTTT. Amino acid sequence: CASRDYNTEAFF. The V and J genes are TRBV19 and TRBJ1-1; D ambiguous. The CDR3 is 12 residues long. Germline CDR1 LNHDA, CDR2 SQIVND (reference sequence). V lost 6 bases and J lost 2, with 7 bases in between.

This chain joins TRBV29-1 and TRBJ1-5; no definite D call. Trimming left V 0 bases short and J 0 bases short, with 12 bases between. CDR3 length equals 16 residues. Germline values: CDR1 SQVTM, CDR2 ANQGSEA. The CDR3 DNA sequence: TGCAGCGTTGAAGAAGGGTCAGCCGATAGCAATCAGCCCCAGCATTTT. Protein product: CSVEEGSADSNQPQHF.